This T cell receptor (beta chain) comes out of a study of shared clonotypes between healthy human individuals. The study used 80 million to 100 million PBMCs per unsorted sample for genomic DNA. The CDR3 has 17 residues. Trimming removed 5 bases at V and 0 bases at J, with 18 bases between. Germline V lookup: CDR1 SGHRS, CDR2 YFSETQ. Sequencing used immunoSEQ multiplex PCR; TCRdb keeps in-frame clones, though not all of them. The sample holds 400,000 to 500,000 clones; approximately 79% are singletons and the top ten take roughly 12%. Sequenced: PBMCs. The V and J genes are TRBV5-1 and TRBJ1-3; D is perhaps TRBD1 (5 bases). This clonotype originated in a woman aged 40 to 50 in good health. Some clones in this sample may be carry-over from other donors' samples. Here the CDR3 DNA reads TGCGCCAGCAGGTTGAGATGGGGCTGGAGCTCTGGAAACACCATATATTTT. Translated: CASRLRWGWSSGNTIYF.